This TCR beta chain was sequenced during a study of tumor-infiltrating lymphocytes in localized non-small cell lung cancer. Overall study context: Resected tumor was paired with non-adjacent uninvolved lung from the same patient.

Of note for this clone: Antigen specificity is unknown.

This CDR3 has 18 amino acids. V trimming: 6 bases; J trimming: 2 bases; junction bases outside the gene matches: 16. The germline V gene encodes CDR1 ENHRY and CDR2 SYGVKD. General observations from the study: IM1 and IM2 tumors showed no difference in T-cell fraction.

Libraries were prepared by immunoSEQ multiplex PCR; TCRdb keeps only in-frame clonotypes and omits some of them. The sample shows 5,500 to 8,000 clones, 60% to 80% of them seen only once. Sequencing used uninvolved lung tissue not adjacent to the tumor. V gene TRBV10-3 combines with J gene TRBJ1-3; 7 positions agree with TRBD1. The sequence came from a human donor with non-small cell lung cancer. The CDR3 sequence: CAISGIATGISAGNTIYF. The CDR3 DNA reads as TGTGCCATCAGCGGGATAGCGACAGGGATTTCTGCTGGAAACACCATATATTTT.